This section outlines one T cell receptor (beta chain) sequence together with its context. The CDR3 has 16 residues. Germline loops: CDR1 KGHSH, CDR2 LQKENI. V lost 3 bases and J lost 7, with 19 bases in between. The data stem from a study of blood T cell repertoires in COVID-19. In the study overall: The United States, Italy and Spain provided the acute and convalescent COVID-19 samples.

Methods used by the authors: Quantification of nucleated cells was approximated via reference gene primer amplification. Only in-frame clones appear in the TCRdb table, and some are missing; sequencing was by immunoSEQ multiplex PCR. V, J and clone size are those of that table, while D and trimming were read from the DNA. The top ten clones hold roughly a tenth of a sample with around 360,000 clones, around 87% of them seen once. Patients from Seattle were sampled longitudinally, starting during active infection. Material: peripheral blood. This rearrangement joins TRBV18 to TRBJ2-1, with D perhaps TRBD2 (5 bases). This TCR came from a woman aged 25-40 years with COVID-19, enrolled during active disease. CDR3 coding DNA: TGTGCCAGCTCACCGGCATCTGGCGGGCGCTCTAATGAGCAGTTCTTC. Protein product: CASSPASGGRSNEQFF. Using reference TRBV18 and TRBJ2-1 for the parts outside the CDR3, the full variable domain is NAGVMQNPRHLVRRRGQEARLRCSPMKGHSHVYWYRQLPEEGLKFMVYLQKENIIDESGMPKERFSAEFPKEGPSILRIQQVVRGDSAAYFCASSPASGGRSNEQFFGPGTRLTVL.